One T cell receptor (beta chain) is described in this entry. Its antigen is not yet known. A much larger clone differs by one base, so this may be a read error. After removal of 5 bases from V and 1 base from J, the junction retains 9 bases not matched to a gene. Including the terminal cysteine and phenylalanine, the CDR3 comprises 16 residues. The DNA shown is the 48-base CDR3, in frame from base 1. The germline V gene sets CDR1 to MNHNS and CDR2 to SASEGT. The source of the sample is a study of T and B cells in COVID-19 patients (TCRdb year 2020). Broadly, across the study: In this study, adaptive immunity was profiled in COVID-19 patients who either had active infection or had recovered, using TRB and IGH repertoire sequencing of peripheral blood. Median age was approximately 30 years in the recovered cohort versus about 68 years in the active-infection cohort. Of the roughly 22 patients in the active-infection cohort, fewer than 15 were critically ill and needed mechanical ventilation or ECMO. A recovered cohort was made up of about 19 patients contributing roughly 21 samples, mostly after mild to moderate COVID-19 managed as outpatients. Comorbidities linked to unfavorable COVID-19 outcome were present in nine tenths of the roughly 20 patients in the active-infection cohort. For the repertoire analyses, the comparison was an age-matched reference group of some 40 healthy donors who were negative for COVID-19 antibodies. As many as 9 follow-up blood samples were collected from each patient, and in some individuals these samples spanned different disease stages. The repository of TCR and BCR sequences included just under 70 time points from 37 patients, and more than 8 million TCR sequences were analysed. A couple of patients belonged to both the recovered and active cohorts because samples were available from active disease and after recovery.

The sequencer was an Illumina MiSeq. Multiplex PCR with BIOMED2 TRB-A/B primer pools was used to amplify the TRB rearrangements. Illumina-compatible adapters and 7-nucleotide sample barcodes were attached to the amplicons through two consecutive PCRs. All library PCRs used Phusion HS II polymerase. Amplicons were gel-purified with the NucleoSpin Gel and PCR Clean-up kit, quantified on Qubit, and pooled at about 4.2 nM. Amplicon pool quality was checked on an Agilent 2100 Bioanalyzer before Illumina next-generation sequencing. The published analysis was carried out like this. Annotation of TRB rearrangements was done in MiXCR 3.0.8 with the default MiXCR reference library. Non-productive reads and sequences with fewer than 2 reads were excluded, and each unique CDR3 nucleotide sequence counted as one clone. Clonality, diversity, richness and V-J gene usage were calculated in R 3.5.1. GLIPH2 was used to cluster TCRs based on CDR3 similarity, and OLGA was used to calculate the generation probabilities. GLIPH2 clusters were kept only if they contained at least four unique TCR clonotypes found in at least three individuals. TCRdb reprocessing: public reads trimmed at Q25 with fastp, clones called with MiXCR, in-frame beta chains kept. Each entry is one CDR3 protein sequence, shown with its most common DNA and genes. The V and J calls and clone size come from TCRdb's table, not from the authors' own analysis. A total of approximately 20,000 distinct CDR3 sequences appear in this sample, around 30% of them only once. Together, the top ten hold about 3% of the sample.

The study at large found these results: Blood samples obtained from mildly ill patients during symptoms, as well as early samples obtained from severe cases, were available only in scarce numbers. TRBV/TRBJ gene usage was reported as strongly skewed in patients with COVID-19. Specific T cell subsets (CD4+/Treg/CD8+) and sorted SARS-CoV-2-responsive or tetramer+ T cells had not yet been sequenced, and these experiments were ongoing. The size of the cohort was considered insufficient for assessing HLA contributions to COVID-19 susceptibility or severity. It was stated that prospective validation of the reported TCR clusters was required before the clusters could be put to clinical use. A total of 2,000 to 2,500 TCR clusters were exclusive to the recovered cohort, and approximately 31 of those clusters were low-pGen clusters. During active COVID-19 the TRB repertoires were highly clonal, but at recovery diversity and richness rose above the levels seen in healthy donors.

TRB repertoires were amplified from approximately 270-530 ng of genomic DNA extracted from blood. Sequencing input: blood. The chain is made from TRBV6-1 and TRBJ2-7, with TRBD1 matching 9 junction bases. This receptor was identified in a human donor who had recovered from COVID-19. The CDR3: CASSYPGQGPSYEQYF. The DNA sequence is given as TGTGCCAGCAGTTACCCGGGACAGGGACCTTCCTACGAGCAGTACTTC.